The 2 T cell receptor beta chains given below trace back to one sample, sequenced in a study of CD8+ T cells in alopecia areata. The treatment here: oral pan-JAK inhibitor, 5-10 mg twice daily. Sequencing relied on a cDNA template that was reverse transcribed from extracted RNA. Produced via immunoSEQ multiplex PCR; TCRdb's table is partial and in-frame only. The sample lists approximately 220,000 clones; 35% to 45% were seen once. Sequencing used CD4+ T cells sorted from blood, obtained at approximately week 34, from a patient treated with tofacitinib. Receptors originate from a human donor with alopecia areata.

The rearrangement uses TRBV2 and TRBJ1-2; TRBD1 is a possible D gene (6 bases). Per germline, CDR1 SNHLY and CDR2 FYNNEI. CDR3 length: 16 residues. The V and J ends lost 7 bases and 4 bases respectively, with 22 bases between them. CDR3 protein: CASTYTGQGLIYGYTF. CDR3 nucleotides: TGTGCCAGCACTTACACCGGCCAGGGGCTGATCTATGGCTACACCTTC.

This clone was picked up one time. The CDR3 coding sequence is TGTGCCTGGAGTAGCGGGGGCCCTCAAGGGGCCAACGTCCTGACTTTC. This translates into CAWSSGGPQGANVLTF. The genes are TRBV30 and TRBJ2-6; 8 bases are shared with TRBD2. The germline V gene encodes CDR1 GTSNPN and CDR2 SVGIG (reference sequence). V shed 2 bases and J 4 bases; nucleotides not matched to a gene: 7. The CDR3 contains 16 residues.